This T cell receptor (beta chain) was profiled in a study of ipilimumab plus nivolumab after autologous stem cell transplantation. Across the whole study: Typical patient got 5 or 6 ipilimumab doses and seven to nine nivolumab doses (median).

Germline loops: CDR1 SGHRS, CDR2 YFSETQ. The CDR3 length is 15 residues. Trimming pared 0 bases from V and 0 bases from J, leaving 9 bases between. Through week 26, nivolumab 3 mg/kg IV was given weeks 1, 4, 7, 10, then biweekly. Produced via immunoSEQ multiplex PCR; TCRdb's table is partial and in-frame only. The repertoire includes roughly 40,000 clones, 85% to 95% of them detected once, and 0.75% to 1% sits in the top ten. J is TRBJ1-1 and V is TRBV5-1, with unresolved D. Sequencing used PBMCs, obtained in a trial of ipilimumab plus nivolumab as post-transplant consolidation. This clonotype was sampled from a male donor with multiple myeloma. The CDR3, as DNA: TGCGCCAGCAGCTTGGGGGCAGCCATGAACACTGAAGCTTTCTTT. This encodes CASSLGAAMNTEAFF.